A single sample gave rise to the 18 T cell receptor beta chains below, sequenced in a study of blood T cell dynamics during melanoma immunotherapy. Documented time point: pre-treatment baseline. The method was immunoSEQ multiplex PCR; TCRdb's version includes in-frame clones alone and lacks a portion of them. The sample shows roughly 16,000 clones, 65% to 90% of them seen only once. Sequenced here: blood, sampled from a patient treated with checkpoint blockade. These receptors were collected from a human donor with melanoma.

This clone was seen once. The chain recombines TRBV7-2 with TRBJ1-1; no reliable D call. This CDR3 has 13 residues. Germline V lookup: CDR1 SGHTA, CDR2 FQGNSA. Trimming removed 4 bases from V and 4 bases from J, with 10 bases in between. The CDR3 protein is CASSSRTGTEAFF. For the CDR3, the DNA is TGTGCCAGCAGCTCCCGGACGGGCACTGAAGCTTTCTTT.

This chain joins TRBV27 and TRBJ1-4; D remains ambiguous. Germline V gene data show CDR1 as MNHEY and CDR2 as SMNVEV (reference sequence). Deletions cut 4 bases from V and 3 bases from J, with 12 bases between. This CDR3 contains 15 residues. The CDR3 region has the DNA TGTGCCAGCAGTTCCCTCGAGTCGGCTAATGAAAAACTGTTTTTT. Protein product: CASSSLESANEKLFF.

The V call is TRBV6-6, the J call TRBJ1-5, with unresolved D. V lost 5 bases and J lost 4, with 12 bases in between. Per germline, CDR1 MNHNY and CDR2 SVGAGI (reference sequence). CDR3 length equals 14 residues. Written as DNA, the CDR3 is TGTGCCAGCAGTGCGCGGCGGGAGAATCAGCCCCAGCATTTT. It translates to CASSARRENQPQHF.

This clone was observed a handful of times. The chain recombines TRBV29-1 with TRBJ1-1; no reliable D call. Germline-derived CDR1 and CDR2 are SQVTM and ANQGSEA. This CDR3 is built from 11 residues. V gave up 4 bases and J gave up 7 bases, with 10 bases separating them. This CDR3 reads CSVGVTIEAFF. In DNA, the CDR3 is TGCAGCGTTGGGGTTACAATTGAAGCTTTCTTT.

The genes are TRBV7-9 and TRBJ1-2; TRBD1 might be the D (6 bases). The V and J ends lost 5 bases and 2 bases respectively, with 15 bases between them. The CDR3 is 15 amino acids. CDR1 and CDR2 (germline): SEHNR, FQNEAQ (reference sequence). The CDR3 nucleotides are TGTGCCAGCAGCCCTAGCGGGGGCCCCAACTATGGCTACACCTTC. This translates into CASSPSGGPNYGYTF.

V and J are TRBV28 and TRBJ2-1; no reliable D call. The CDR3 runs to 15 residues. The V gene's germline CDR1 is MDHEN and CDR2 SYDVKM. V lost 3 bases, J lost 0 bases, and 9 bases lay in between. The CDR3 DNA sequence: TGTGCCAGCAGTTTGGGCGATAGCTCCTACAATGAGCAGTTCTTC. Translating gives CASSLGDSSYNEQFF.

The chain combines TRBV28 with TRBJ1-5, with D maybe TRBD1 (5 bases). Per the germline V gene, CDR1 is MDHEN and CDR2 is SYDVKM. The V gene lost 8 bases and the J gene lost 9 bases, with 14 bases spanning the gap. The CDR3 extends over 12 amino acids. CDR3 DNA: TGTGCCAGCTGGGACCGATCTCGGCCCCAGCATTTT. Its translation: CASWDRSRPQHF. The full variable domain, rest sourced from reference TRBV28 and TRBJ1-5, is DVKVTQSSRYLVKRTGEKVFLECVQDMDHENMFWYRQDPGLGLRLIYFSYDVKMKEKGDIPEGYSVSREKKERFSLILESASTNQTSMYLCASWDRSRPQHFGDGTRLSIL.

This clone was detected only a few times. The J gene is TRBJ1-1, the V gene TRBV7-2, with D uncertain. Germline V gene sequence: CDR1 SGHTA, CDR2 FQGNSA. The CDR3 contains 13 residues. Trimming stripped 3 bases from V and 11 bases from J, with 16 bases between. In nucleotides, the CDR3 is TGTGCCAGCAGCTTCGGCCCTAGTTTGGGGGCTTTCTTT. It encodes CASSFGPSLGAFF. Filled out from reference TRBV7-2 and TRBJ1-1, the complete variable domain reads GAGVSQSPSNKVTEKGKDVELRCDPISGHTALYWYRQSLGQGLEFLIYFQGNSAPDKSGLPSDRFSAERTGGSVSTLTIQRTQQEDSAVYLCASSFGPSLGAFFGQGTRLTVV.

The J gene is TRBJ1-2, the V gene TRBV7-9; 10 nucleotides line up with TRBD1. Germline trimming cut 1 base from V and 4 bases from J; bases unmatched to any gene: 3. This CDR3 region has 15 residues. Germline V gene sequence: CDR1 SEHNR, CDR2 FQNEAQ (reference sequence). In nucleotides, the CDR3 is TGTGCCAGCAGCTTAGGGACAGGGGGGACCTATGGCTACACCTTC. As protein: CASSLGTGGTYGYTF. The variable domain in full, completed from reference TRBV7-9 and TRBJ1-2, reads DTGVSQNPRHKITKRGQNVTFRCDPISEHNRLYWYRQTLGQGPEFLTYFQNEAQLEKSRLLSDRFSAERPKGSFSTLEIQRTEQGDSAMYLCASSLGTGGTYGYTFGSGTRLTVV.

This chain uses TRBV7-8 with TRBJ2-7, with D possibly being TRBD2 (6 bases). Trimming removed 4 bases at V and 0 bases at J, with 13 bases between. This CDR3 is 15 amino acids long. From germline, CDR1 is SGHVS and CDR2 FQNEAQ. CDR3 DNA: TGTGCCAGCAGCTCCGAGCGGGTAAGCTCCTACGAGCAGTACTTC. Its translation: CASSSERVSSYEQYF. Drawing the rest from reference TRBV7-8 and TRBJ2-7, the complete variable domain is GAGVSQSPRYKVAKRGQDVALRCDPISGHVSLFWYQQALGQGPEFLTYFQNEAQLDKSGLPSDRFFAERPEGSVSTLKIQRTQQEDSAVYLCASSSERVSSYEQYFGPGTRLTVT.

The chain couples TRBV15 to TRBJ1-5; 7 bases are a match to TRBD1. CDR1 is LNHNV, CDR2 YYDKDF, per germline (reference sequence). CDR3 length: 16 residues. Trimming took 0 bases from V and 6 from J; bases not matched to a gene: 8. The CDR3 DNA reads as TGTGCCACCAGCAGAGATCGAGGGGGCGGGAGTCAGCCCCAGCATTTT. It specifies CATSRDRGGGSQPQHF.

CDR3 sequence reads: CASSLGDRVDQTQYF. The DNA for the CDR3 is TGCGCCAGCAGCTTGGGGGACAGGGTTGATCAGACCCAGTACTTC. This chain joins TRBV5-1 and TRBJ2-5; 9 positions agree with TRBD1. J lost 6 bases, V lost 0 bases, and 6 bases had no gene match. Germline V gene sequence: CDR1 SGHRS, CDR2 YFSETQ. This CDR3 comprises 15 residues. Combining the CDR3 with reference TRBV5-1 and TRBJ2-5 gives the whole variable domain KAGVTQTPRYLIKTRGQQVTLSCSPISGHRSVSWYQQTPGQGLQFLFEYFSETQRNKGNFPGRFSGRQFSNSRSEMNVSTLELGDSALYLCASSLGDRVDQTQYFGPGTRLLVL.

This clone came up once. This chain links TRBV7-3 with TRBJ2-3; 10 bases agree with TRBD1. Germline CDR1 reads SGHTA; CDR2 reads FQGTGA. CDR3 length: 15 residues. J lost 6 bases, V lost 2 bases, and 5 bases had no gene match. The CDR3 DNA sequence: TGTGCCAGCAGCTTAGGGGACAGGGGCCAGGATACGCAGTATTTT. This encodes CASSLGDRGQDTQYF.

The V gene is TRBV7-2, the J gene TRBJ2-2; 7 bases match TRBD1. Germline CDR1 is SGHTA and CDR2 is FQGNSA. The V and J ends lost 8 bases and 4 bases, in that order; junction bases with no gene match: 4. This CDR3 contains 13 residues. This CDR3 reads CASGPGGTGELFF. CDR3 in DNA: TGTGCCAGCGGGCCAGGGGGCACCGGGGAGCTGTTTTTT.

The chain uses TRBV4-2 and TRBJ1-4; no clear D gene. This CDR3 spans 16 amino acids. Germline assignment: CDR1 LGHNA and CDR2 YNFKEQ. Trimming left V 4 bases short and J 5 bases short, with 17 bases between. CDR3 amino acids: CASSRGSLQENEKLFF. CDR3 bases: TGTGCCAGCAGCCGCGGTTCCCTCCAGGAAAATGAAAAACTGTTTTTT.

For the CDR3, the DNA is TGTGCCAGCAGCACCTGGACCGGGGAGCTGTTTTTT. Its protein product is CASSTWTGELFF. V is TRBV5-6 and J is TRBJ2-2, with D unclear. The V gene lost 4 bases and the J gene lost 5 bases, with 6 bases spanning the gap. CDR3 length: 12 residues. Germline CDR1 is SGHDT and CDR2 is YYEEEE.

V and J are TRBV9 and TRBJ1-4; the D is unclear. Germline CDR1 and CDR2: SGDLS and YYNGEE. Trimming cost V 2 bases and J 5 bases, with 7 bases left between them. This CDR3 comprises 13 residues. The CDR3 region has the DNA TGTGCCAGCAGCGTCTCAAGCAATGAAAAACTGTTTTTT. Amino acid sequence: CASSVSSNEKLFF.

The rearrangement links TRBV7-2 to TRBJ2-7, with 8 bases lining up with TRBD2. V dropped 2 bases and J dropped 4; count of bases not matched to a gene: 4. The CDR3 has 14 amino acids. Germline CDR1 is SGHTA and CDR2 is FQGNSA. The CDR3 loop reads CASSLQLADYEQYF. The CDR3 DNA sequence: TGTGCCAGCAGCTTACAACTAGCGGATTACGAGCAGTACTTC.